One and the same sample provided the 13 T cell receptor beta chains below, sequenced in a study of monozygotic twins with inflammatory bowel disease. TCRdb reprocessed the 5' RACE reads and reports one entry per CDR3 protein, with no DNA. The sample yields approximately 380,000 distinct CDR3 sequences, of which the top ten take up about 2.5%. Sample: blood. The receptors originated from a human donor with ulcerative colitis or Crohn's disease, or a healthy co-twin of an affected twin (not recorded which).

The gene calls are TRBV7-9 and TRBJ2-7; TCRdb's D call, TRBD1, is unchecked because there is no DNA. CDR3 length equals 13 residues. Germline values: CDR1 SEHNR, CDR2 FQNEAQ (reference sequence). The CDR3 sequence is CASSFGTGDEQYF.

CDR3 region: CASSLTLGDTQYF. The chain employs TRBV27 and TRBJ2-3. This CDR3 is 13 amino acids long. CDR1 is MNHEY and CDR2 is SMNVEV in the germline V gene (reference sequence).

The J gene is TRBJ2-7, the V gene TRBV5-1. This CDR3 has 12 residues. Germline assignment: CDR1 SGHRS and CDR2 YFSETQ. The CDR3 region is CASSLGQERQYF.

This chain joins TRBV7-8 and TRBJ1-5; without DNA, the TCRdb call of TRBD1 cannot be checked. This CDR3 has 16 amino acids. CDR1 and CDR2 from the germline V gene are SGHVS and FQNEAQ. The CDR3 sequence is CASSLARQGLNQPQHF.

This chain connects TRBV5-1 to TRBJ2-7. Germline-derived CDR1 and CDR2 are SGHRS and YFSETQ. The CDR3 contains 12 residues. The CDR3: CASSLWRNEQYF.

The CDR3 loop is CASSRAGFGEKLFF. The chain combines TRBV7-2 with TRBJ1-4. There are 14 residues in the CDR3. Germline V gene data show CDR1 as SGHTA and CDR2 as FQGNSA.

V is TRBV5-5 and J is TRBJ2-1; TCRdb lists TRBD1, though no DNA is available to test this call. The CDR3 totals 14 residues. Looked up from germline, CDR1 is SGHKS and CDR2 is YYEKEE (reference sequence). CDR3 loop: CASSSFRQGAEQFF.

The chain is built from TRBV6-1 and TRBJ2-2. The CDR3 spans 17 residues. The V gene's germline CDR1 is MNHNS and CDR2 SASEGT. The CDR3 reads CASSRRFKVVNTGELFF.

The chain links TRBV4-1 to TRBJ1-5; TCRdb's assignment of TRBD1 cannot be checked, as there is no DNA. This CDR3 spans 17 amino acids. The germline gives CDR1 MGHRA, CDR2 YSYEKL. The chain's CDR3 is CASSQANRGGSNQPQHF.

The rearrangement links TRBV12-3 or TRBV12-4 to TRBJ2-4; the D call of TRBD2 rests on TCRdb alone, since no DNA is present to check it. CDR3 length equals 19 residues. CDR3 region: CASSLWASGGAGPKNIQYF.

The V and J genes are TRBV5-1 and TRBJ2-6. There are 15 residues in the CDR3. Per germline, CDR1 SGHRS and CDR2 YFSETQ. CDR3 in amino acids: CASSLDYPGANVLTF.

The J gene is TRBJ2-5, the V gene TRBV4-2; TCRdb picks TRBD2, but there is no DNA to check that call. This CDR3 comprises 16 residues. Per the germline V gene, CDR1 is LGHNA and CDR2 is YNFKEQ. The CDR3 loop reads CASSQSAGGHGETQYF.

CDR3 sequence reads: CASSQDAGNQPQHF. The V call is TRBV4-2, the J call TRBJ1-5. Germline V gene lookup returns CDR1 LGHNA and CDR2 YNFKEQ. This CDR3 has 14 amino acids.